One and the same sample provided the 32 T cell receptor beta chains below, sequenced in a study of CD8+ T cells in alopecia areata. cDNA prepared by RNA extraction and subsequent reverse transcription served as the template for sequencing. TCRdb's copy holds only in-frame clones and misses some; the assay was immunoSEQ multiplex PCR. This repertoire shows more than 150,000 clones, roughly half found once; its top ten account for roughly 9.1%. As for treatment: oral pan-JAK inhibitor, 5-10 mg twice daily. This sample comprised CD8+ T cells sorted from blood, obtained between weeks 51 and 54, from a patient treated with tofacitinib. All receptors derive from a human donor with alopecia areata.

Concerning this clone itself: The sample has other DNA sequences that encode this CDR3 too. The V gene is TRBV13, the J gene TRBJ2-7, with D hard to call. Germline V gives CDR1 PRHDT, CDR2 FYEKMQ (reference sequence). Trimming took 4 bases from V and 0 from J, leaving 4 bases between them. This CDR3 is 12 amino acids long. CDR3 bases: TGTGCCAGCAGCTCAAGCTCCTACGAGCAGTACTTC. This codes for CASSSSSYEQYF.

This clone was counted between two and nine times. The rearrangement uses TRBV29-1 and TRBJ2-2; D gene uncertain. Trimming took off 3 bases at V and 1 base at J, with 0 bases between the two ends. CDR1 and CDR2 from the germline V gene are SQVTM and ANQGSEA. This CDR3 comprises 11 residues. CDR3 protein: CSVENTGELFF. CDR3 coding DNA: TGCAGCGTTGAGAACACCGGGGAGCTGTTTTTT.

The rearrangement joins TRBV13 to TRBJ2-7; no firm D call. V lost 2 bases and J lost 6, with 8 bases in between. The CDR3 is made up of 12 amino acids. Germline V gene lookup returns CDR1 PRHDT and CDR2 FYEKMQ (reference sequence). The CDR3 region is CASSLRPSEQYF. As DNA, the CDR3 is TGTGCCAGCAGCTTACGCCCCTCCGAGCAGTACTTC.

The V gene is TRBV5-1, the J gene TRBJ2-1; possibly TRBD1 for D (8 bases). Germline V gives CDR1 SGHRS, CDR2 YFSETQ. CDR3 length: 14 residues. Trimming cost V 0 bases and J 8 bases, with 12 bases left between them. The DNA of the CDR3 is TGCGCCAGCAGCTTGGACAGGGGGGGATATGAGCAGTTCTTC. It specifies CASSLDRGGYEQFF.

This clone showed up just a few times. The V and J genes are TRBV30 and TRBJ1-1; a weak D match, TRBD1 (6 bases). Germline CDR1 reads GTSNPN; CDR2 reads SVGIG (reference sequence). This CDR3 region has 14 residues. With 1 base removed from V and 1 base from J, the gap between germline ends came to 10 bases. The CDR3, as DNA: TGTGCCTGGAGTGCAGGGACATCGAACACTGAAGCTTTCTTT. As protein: CAWSAGTSNTEAFF. Full variable domain (outside the CDR3, taken from reference TRBV30 and TRBJ1-1): SQTIHQWPATLVQPVGSPLSLECTVEGTSNPNLYWYRQAAGRGLQLLFYSVGIGQISSEVPQNLSASRPQDRQFILSSKKLLLSDSGFYLCAWSAGTSNTEAFFGQGTRLTVV.

V usage is TRBV10-3 and J usage is TRBJ2-5, with D tentatively TRBD1 or TRBD2 (5 bases each). CDR1 is ENHRY and CDR2 is SYGVKD in the germline V gene. CDR3 length equals 13 residues. Trimming shortened V by 7 bases and J by 1 base, and 10 bases separated the two germline ends. CDR3 in DNA: TGTGCCATCACCAGGGACCCCCAAGAGACCCAGTACTTC. This gives the protein CAITRDPQETQYF.

This clone was observed a few times. This chain uses TRBV10-3 with TRBJ1-1; 7 bases match TRBD1. From germline, CDR1 is ENHRY and CDR2 SYGVKD. The CDR3 totals 14 residues. V gave up 5 bases and J gave up 5 bases; unmatched junction bases: 8. The CDR3 spells CAISLTGPRTEAFF. The CDR3 coding sequence is TGTGCCATCAGTTTGACAGGGCCGAGGACTGAAGCTTTCTTT.

The gene calls are TRBV19 and TRBJ1-2; the match to TRBD1 covers 7 bases. The CDR3 has 17 amino acids. CDR1 LNHDA and CDR2 SQIVND come from the germline V gene (reference sequence). V shed 4 bases and J 1 base; nucleotides not matched to a gene: 12. This chain's CDR3 is CASSTRTGHEINYGYTF. The DNA for the CDR3 is TGTGCCAGTAGTACCAGGACAGGACACGAAATTAACTATGGCTACACCTTC.

This clone was detected only once. The CDR3 sequence is CASSLGQVTYEQYF. DNA for the CDR3: TGCGCCAGCAGCTTGGGACAGGTAACCTACGAGCAGTACTTC. This chain joins TRBV5-1 and TRBJ2-7, with D possibly matching TRBD1 (6 bases). Germline V gene lookup returns CDR1 SGHRS and CDR2 YFSETQ. Trimming took off 0 bases at V and 2 bases at J, with 9 bases between the two ends. CDR3 length: 14 amino acids.

This clone was counted once. The gene calls are TRBV5-1 and TRBJ2-7; D gene unclear. Germline assignment: CDR1 SGHRS and CDR2 YFSETQ. V was cut by 0 bases and J by 0 bases, with 10 bases left in between. This CDR3 has 15 amino acids. This CDR3 is CASSLEAEHSYEQYF. The CDR3 nucleotides are TGCGCCAGCAGCTTGGAGGCAGAACACTCCTACGAGCAGTACTTC.

The rearrangement uses TRBV7-2 and TRBJ2-7; possibly TRBD1 or TRBD2 for D (6 bases each). The germline V gene encodes CDR1 SGHTA and CDR2 FQGNSA. There are 16 residues in the CDR3. V was cut by 5 bases and J by 1 base, with 18 bases left in between. As DNA, the CDR3 is TGTGCCAGCAGCGCGAACACAGGGACTGAATCCTACGAGCAGTACTTC. Protein: CASSANTGTESYEQYF.

This clone has just a few counts. J is TRBJ1-1 and V is TRBV2; 7 bases are shared with TRBD1. The CDR3 loop spans 14 amino acids. Looked up from germline, CDR1 is SNHLY and CDR2 is FYNNEI. V shed 5 bases, J shed 2 bases, and the junction held 5 bases outside the gene matches. DNA for the CDR3: TGTGCCAGCAGTCGACAGGGTTCCAACACTGAAGCTTTCTTT. It yields the protein CASSRQGSNTEAFF.

The rearrangement uses TRBV2 and TRBJ2-6; TRBD1 might be the D (5 bases). The germline V gene has CDR1 SNHLY and CDR2 FYNNEI. V lost 7 bases to trimming and J lost 3 bases, with 10 bases between them. The CDR3 loop spans 14 amino acids. The chain's CDR3 is CASIGVGGANVLTF. The CDR3 DNA follows: TGTGCCAGCATAGGGGTTGGTGGGGCCAACGTCCTGACTTTC.

The chain couples TRBV4-1 to TRBJ2-1, with TRBD1 matching over 9 bases. Germline trimming cut 4 bases from V and 8 bases from J; bases unmatched to any gene: 9. Germline CDR1 MGHRA, CDR2 YSYEKL. The length of the CDR3 is 15 residues. The CDR3 DNA reads TGCGCCAGCAGCCCGGGACAGGGTGAAGGCTATGAGCAGTTCTTC. Protein sequence: CASSPGQGEGYEQFF.

The chain is built from TRBV6-5 and TRBJ1-2, with TRBD1 as a possible D gene (6 bases). CDR1 is MNHEY and CDR2 is SVGAGI in the germline V gene. V was clipped by 2 bases and J by 3 bases, with 13 bases between them. CDR3 length: 15 amino acids. The CDR3 DNA follows: TGTGCCAGCAGTTACACGCAGGGGAAGGACTATGGCTACACCTTC. This translates into CASSYTQGKDYGYTF.

This clone was observed a single time. The chain combines TRBV7-9 with TRBJ2-5, with D tentatively TRBD2 (5 bases). CDR1 and CDR2 from the germline V gene are SEHNR and FQNEAQ (reference sequence). The V end lost 5 bases, the J end lost 4 bases, and 20 bases lay between the germline ends. The CDR3 is 16 residues long. The CDR3 here is CASSEIWLAPGETQYF. The CDR3 DNA follows: TGTGCCAGCAGCGAAATATGGCTAGCTCCGGGAGAGACCCAGTACTTC.

The table lists this clone with a few counts. The chain has TRBV5-1 and TRBJ1-6, with 7 bases identical to TRBD1. The J segment lost 5 bases and the V segment lost 5 bases, leaving 7 bases of the junction unmatched. Germline V lookup: CDR1 SGHRS, CDR2 YFSETQ. This CDR3 is 15 amino acids long. The CDR3 sequence is CASRADRADNSPLHF. In nucleotides, the CDR3 is TGCGCCAGCAGGGCCGACAGGGCCGATAATTCACCCCTCCACTTT. Complete variable domain (other parts from reference TRBV5-1 and TRBJ1-6): KAGVTQTPRYLIKTRGQQVTLSCSPISGHRSVSWYQQTPGQGLQFLFEYFSETQRNKGNFPGRFSGRQFSNSRSEMNVSTLELGDSALYLCASRADRADNSPLHFGNGTRLTVT.

This clone was recorded a few times. This rearrangement joins TRBV14 to TRBJ2-1; 9 bases match TRBD2. V was clipped by 4 bases and J by 0 bases; unmatched bases: 4. CDR3 length: 16 residues. Germline V lookup: CDR1 SGHDN, CDR2 FVKESK. The CDR3 loop reads CASSLLAGDSYNEQFF. CDR3 nucleotide sequence: TGTGCCAGCAGCCTTTTAGCGGGGGACTCCTACAATGAGCAGTTCTTC.

This chain connects TRBV29-1 to TRBJ2-7; TRBD1 matches 10 bases. The CDR3 consists of 13 residues. CDR1 SQVTM and CDR2 ANQGSEA come from the germline V gene. The J segment lost 1 base and the V segment lost 7 bases, leaving 4 bases of the junction unmatched. CDR3 loop: CSARTGGSYEQYF. CDR3 in DNA: TGCAGCGCAAGGACAGGGGGGTCCTACGAGCAGTACTTC.

The chain's CDR3 is CASSLGHLEGYSNQPQHF. CDR3 coding DNA: TGTGCCAGCAGCTTGGGGCACTTAGAGGGCTATAGCAATCAGCCCCAGCATTTT. The rearrangement links TRBV5-8 to TRBJ1-5; no clear D gene. Trimming removed 0 bases at V and 0 bases at J, with 16 bases between. The CDR3 contains 18 residues. Germline V CDR1 and CDR2: SGHTS, YDEGEE.

A few counts support this clone. The chain links TRBV6-5 to TRBJ1-2; D not certain. Per the germline V gene, CDR1 is MNHEY and CDR2 is SVGAGI. V gave up 6 bases and J gave up 7 bases, with 12 bases separating them. The length of the CDR3 is 12 residues. The CDR3 sequence: CASRTPLSGYTF. The CDR3, as DNA: TGTGCCAGCAGGACGCCATTGTCTGGCTACACCTTC.

The rearrangement joins TRBV30 to TRBJ2-7; possibly TRBD1 or TRBD2 for D (5 bases each). Trimming shortened V by 2 bases and J by 2 bases, and 10 bases separated the two germline ends. Germline V gene sequence: CDR1 GTSNPN, CDR2 SVGIG (reference sequence). The CDR3 is made up of 13 amino acids. The CDR3 here is CAWSRDQTYEQYF. The CDR3 nucleotides read TGTGCCTGGAGTAGGGACCAAACCTACGAGCAGTACTTC.

This clone came up a few times. V usage is TRBV29-1 and J usage is TRBJ2-3; D is ambiguous. This CDR3 region has 12 residues. V was pared by 7 bases and J by 2 bases, with 10 bases between. The V gene's germline CDR1 is SQVTM and CDR2 ANQGSEA. The DNA for the CDR3 is TGCAGCGGCCTAGTCATCACAGATACGCAGTATTTT. It specifies CSGLVITDTQYF.

The chain uses TRBV7-9 and TRBJ2-7; 8 nucleotides agree with TRBD1. Germline CDR1 and CDR2: SEHNR and FQNEAQ (reference sequence). CDR3 size: 17 residues. The V and J ends lost 5 bases and 2 bases, in that order; junction bases with no gene match: 14. CDR3 in DNA: TGTGCCAGCAGCCGGGGACAGGTTAACAGCCGGACCTACGAGCAGTACTTC. Translated: CASSRGQVNSRTYEQYF.

This clone was detected a few times. The chain is built from TRBV18 and TRBJ2-1, with 10 bases that match TRBD2. The CDR3 runs to 15 residues. The V gene's germline CDR1 is KGHSH and CDR2 LQKENI. After removal of 2 bases from V and 8 bases from J, the junction contained 6 bases not matched to a gene. CDR3 loop: CASSPVAGGRYEQFF. In DNA form, the CDR3 reads TGTGCCAGCTCACCAGTAGCGGGGGGTCGGTATGAGCAGTTCTTC. Looking up the rest from reference TRBV18 and TRBJ2-1 gives the full variable domain: NAGVMQNPRHLVRRRGQEARLRCSPMKGHSHVYWYRQLPEEGLKFMVYLQKENIIDESGMPKERFSAEFPKEGPSILRIQQVVRGDSAAYFCASSPVAGGRYEQFFGPGTRLTVL.

This chain connects TRBV13 to TRBJ2-5; D is unclear. CDR3 length: 14 amino acids. Trimming removed 5 bases at V and 4 bases at J, with 14 bases between. Germline V gene sequence: CDR1 PRHDT, CDR2 FYEKMQ (reference sequence). The CDR3, as DNA: TGTGCCAGCAGCCTCGTGGGTCGTATAGAGACCCAGTACTTC. This codes for CASSLVGRIETQYF.

This clone was counted a few times. This chain uses TRBV23-1 with TRBJ2-5; 7 bases are a match to TRBD1. TRBV23-1 is treated as an ORF (open reading frame) with a function not yet certain. Losses at the gene ends were 1 base for V and 5 bases for J; bases not matched to a gene: 10. CDR3 size: 16 residues. The CDR3 protein is CASSQCAGDRDETQYF. CDR3 in DNA: TGCGCCAGCAGTCAATGTGCGGGTGACAGGGACGAGACCCAGTACTTC.

The rearrangement links TRBV4-1 to TRBJ2-4; D remains ambiguous. The CDR3 sequence is 12 residues long. Germline V gene sequence: CDR1 MGHRA, CDR2 YSYEKL. V was shortened by 1 base and J by 13 bases, with 11 bases between the two germline ends. The CDR3 DNA reads as TGCGCCAGCAGCCAAGGGAAGAGTCACCAGTACTTC. This encodes CASSQGKSHQYF.

The chain employs TRBV5-6 and TRBJ2-3; D ambiguous. Germline CDR1 reads SGHDT; CDR2 reads YYEEEE. The CDR3 sequence is 14 residues long. V lost 1 base to trimming and J lost 0 bases, with 6 bases between them. The CDR3 is CASSLYLSTDTQYF. The CDR3 DNA follows: TGTGCCAGCAGCTTGTATCTTAGCACAGATACGCAGTATTTT.

The chain employs TRBV6-5 and TRBJ1-1, with D perhaps matching TRBD1 (6 bases). The V gene lost 1 base and the J gene lost 3 bases, with 6 bases spanning the gap. Per the germline V gene, CDR1 is MNHEY and CDR2 is SVGAGI. The CDR3 is 13 amino acids. The CDR3 region has the DNA TGTGCCAGCAGTTACTACAGGGACACTGAAGCTTTCTTT. It specifies CASSYYRDTEAFF.

V usage is TRBV13 and J usage is TRBJ1-1; no reliable D call. Germline CDR1 PRHDT, CDR2 FYEKMQ (reference sequence). Trimming took off 1 base at V and 5 bases at J, with 8 bases between the two ends. The CDR3 consists of 13 residues. The DNA for the CDR3 is TGTGCCAGCAGCTTAGAGGCGGGAACTGAAGCTTTCTTT. This sequence encodes CASSLEAGTEAFF. The full variable domain, completed using reference TRBV13 and TRBJ1-1, is AAGVIQSPRHLIKEKRETATLKCYPIPRHDTVYWYQQGPGQDPQFLISFYEKMQSDKGSIPDRFSAQQFSDYHSELNMSSLELGDSALYFCASSLEAGTEAFFGQGTRLTVV.

The rearrangement joins TRBV29-1 to TRBJ1-2; tentative D call: TRBD1 (5 bases). Germline V gene lookup returns CDR1 SQVTM and CDR2 ANQGSEA. Trimming took off 4 bases at V and 2 bases at J, with 20 bases between the two ends. This CDR3 is 16 amino acids long. The CDR3 nucleotides read TGCAGCGTTGCTCTACTGAGGGGCGCACAGAACTATGGCTACACCTTC. It specifies CSVALLRGAQNYGYTF.